This entry lists 18 T cell receptor beta chains sequenced from one sample in a study of T cell responses to AZD1222 COVID-19 vaccine. Clones were sequenced by immunoSEQ multiplex PCR, and TCRdb holds only the in-frame ones, with some missing. In the table there are roughly 100,000 clones, more than 70% of which are singletons. The starting material was peripheral blood, obtained on day 0 of AZD1222 vaccination. The receptors here all came from an adult in good health.

The chain combines TRBV19 with TRBJ2-1; TRBD2 might be the D (5 bases). The germline gives CDR1 LNHDA, CDR2 SQIVND (reference sequence). The V end was cut by 3 bases, the J end by 8 bases, with 23 bases between. CDR3 length: 17 residues. The CDR3 DNA follows: TGTGCCAGTAGTATCCTAGGCGGGCGAGACCCTGGCGATGAGCAGTTCTTC. It specifies CASSILGGRDPGDEQFF.

The chain carries TRBV5-4 and TRBJ2-1; D call uncertain. The germline gives CDR1 SGHNT, CDR2 YYREEE (reference sequence). The CDR3 has 14 amino acids. V lost 1 base to trimming and J lost 0 bases, with 5 bases between them. The CDR3 nucleotides read TGTGCCAGCAGCTTGCGTAGCTCCTACAATGAGCAGTTCTTC. It specifies CASSLRSSYNEQFF. The full variable domain, completed using reference TRBV5-4 and TRBJ2-1, is ETGVTQSPTHLIKTRGQQVTLRCSSQSGHNTVSWYQQALGQGPQFIFQYYREEENGRGNFPPRFSGLQFPNYSSELNVNALELDDSALYLCASSLRSSYNEQFFGPGTRLTVL.

V gene TRBV27 combines with J gene TRBJ1-1, with D unresolved. Trimming left V 6 bases short and J 1 base short, with 9 bases between. The V gene's germline CDR1 is MNHEY and CDR2 SMNVEV (reference sequence). The CDR3 contains 13 residues. The CDR3 nucleotides are TGTGCCAGCAGAAACTTCCGGAACACTGAAGCTTTCTTT. This gives the protein CASRNFRNTEAFF.

The J gene is TRBJ1-1, the V gene TRBV4-3; D remains ambiguous. CDR1 LGHNA and CDR2 YSLEER come from the germline V gene. V was pared by 3 bases and J by 8 bases, with 10 bases between. This CDR3 spans 12 amino acids. The CDR3 loop is CASSHLQGEAFF. In nucleotides, the CDR3 is TGCGCCAGCAGCCATCTCCAAGGGGAAGCTTTCTTT.

The chain recombines TRBV19 with TRBJ1-5, with D possibly being TRBD1 (5 bases). This CDR3 is 16 amino acids long. Deletions cut 3 bases from V and 0 bases from J, with 12 bases between. CDR1 and CDR2 from the germline V gene are LNHDA and SQIVND (reference sequence). This CDR3 reads CASSIGAGNSNQPQHF. In nucleotides, the CDR3 is TGTGCCAGTAGTATTGGGGCAGGGAATAGCAATCAGCCCCAGCATTTT. Drawing the rest from reference TRBV19 and TRBJ1-5, the complete variable domain is DGGITQSPKYLFRKEGQNVTLSCEQNLNHDAMYWYRQDPGQGLRLIYYSQIVNDFQKGDIAEGYSVSREKKESFPLTVTSAQKNPTAFYLCASSIGAGNSNQPQHFGDGTRLSIL.

The chain carries TRBV19 and TRBJ1-5; D is perhaps TRBD1 (6 bases). The length of the CDR3 is 15 residues. CDR1 LNHDA and CDR2 SQIVND come from the germline V gene (reference sequence). V was pared by 6 bases and J by 2 bases, with 14 bases between. In DNA, the CDR3 is TGTGCCAGTAGCCCTGGCGCAGGGGGCAATCAGCCCCAGCATTTT. Its protein product is CASSPGAGGNQPQHF.

This rearrangement joins TRBV7-9 to TRBJ1-1, with D tentatively TRBD1 (6 bases). There are 13 residues in the CDR3. V was cut by 7 bases and J by 1 base, with 10 bases left in between. Germline lookup yields CDR1 SEHNR and CDR2 FQNEAQ (reference sequence). This CDR3 is CASIPGQNTEAFF. The CDR3 DNA reads TGTGCCAGCATACCGGGACAGAACACTGAAGCTTTCTTT.

The J gene is TRBJ2-1, the V gene TRBV6-5; weak D call: TRBD1 (5 bases). Germline CDR1 is MNHEY and CDR2 is SVGAGI. The CDR3 sequence is 14 residues long. V lost 5 bases, J lost 4 bases, and 12 bases lay in between. The CDR3 nucleotides read TGTGCCAGCAGTACTTCACAGGTTTACAATGAGCAGTTCTTC. It yields the protein CASSTSQVYNEQFF.

The chain couples TRBV6-2 or TRBV6-3 to TRBJ2-1; TRBD2 matches at 8 bases. The CDR3 runs to 16 residues. V shed 5 bases, J shed 4 bases, and the junction held 10 bases outside the gene matches. Germline values: CDR1 MNHEY, CDR2 SVGEGT. CDR3 in amino acids: CASSKTSAGVYNEQFF. The CDR3 bases are TGTGCCAGCAGTAAGACTAGCGCGGGAGTTTACAATGAGCAGTTCTTC.

As for this clone: At one of its ends the junction is not consistent with the germline gene, which may arise from a read error. This rearrangement joins TRBV7-8 to TRBJ2-5; D is possibly TRBD1 or TRBD2 (6 bases each). Per the germline V gene, CDR1 is SGHVS and CDR2 is FQNEAQ. The CDR3 loop spans 15 amino acids. CDR3 protein: CACSLGRGVQTTQYF. The CDR3 nucleotides read TGTGCCTGCAGCTTAGGTAGGGGGGTTCAAACGACCCAGTACTTC.

This rearrangement joins TRBV12-3 or TRBV12-4 to TRBJ2-2; tentatively, D is TRBD2 (5 bases). The CDR3 contains 13 residues. The V end was cut by 6 bases, the J end by 5 bases, with 10 bases between. CDR3 sequence: CASSLAVTGELFF. The CDR3 bases are TGTGCCAGCAGCCTAGCAGTAACCGGGGAGCTGTTTTTT.

This rearrangement joins TRBV30 to TRBJ2-1; 14 nucleotides align to TRBD2. The ends lost 2 bases at V and 9 bases at J; junction bases unmatched: 6. CDR3 length: 15 residues. From germline, CDR1 is GTSNPN and CDR2 SVGIG (reference sequence). The CDR3 region has the DNA TGTGCCTGGAGTCCGGGACTAGCGGGAGTAGGTGAGCAGTTCTTC. This gives the protein CAWSPGLAGVGEQFF.

This sequence joins TRBV3-1 (or the pseudogene TRBV3-2) and TRBJ2-7; the D call may be TRBD1 or TRBD2 (5 bases each). The CDR3 covers 16 residues. Germline CDR1 and CDR2: LGHDT and YNNKEL (reference sequence). The V and J ends lost 0 bases and 6 bases respectively, with 18 bases between them. CDR3: CASSQDPAILRGEQYF. CDR3 nucleotide sequence: TGTGCCAGCAGCCAAGATCCCGCCATTCTGAGGGGCGAGCAGTACTTC.

V gene TRBV15 combines with J gene TRBJ2-7, with 7 positions matching TRBD2. Trimming at V came to 0 bases and at J to 7 bases, leaving 15 bases not matched to a gene. Looked up from germline, CDR1 is LNHNV and CDR2 is YYDKDF (reference sequence). The CDR3 has 17 amino acids. The chain's CDR3 is CATSRDRRRERTGEQYF. The CDR3 nucleotides read TGTGCCACCAGCAGAGATCGAAGGCGGGAGAGAACGGGAGAGCAGTACTTC.

In this sample, this clone turned up once. This chain uses TRBV5-4 with TRBJ2-1, with TRBD2 matching over 7 bases. This CDR3 is 13 amino acids long. V was pared by 4 bases and J by 8 bases, with 6 bases of the junction left unmatched. The V gene's germline CDR1 is SGHNT and CDR2 YYREEE (reference sequence). The CDR3 reads CASSRGESYEQFF. CDR3 sequence (DNA): TGTGCCAGCAGCCGGGGGGAAAGCTATGAGCAGTTCTTC.

V is TRBV19 and J is TRBJ1-5, with D tentatively TRBD1 (6 bases). Germline-derived CDR1 and CDR2 are LNHDA and SQIVND (reference sequence). This CDR3 spans 16 amino acids. V lost 9 bases and J 6 bases, leaving 24 bases between the germline ends. The CDR3 coding sequence is TGTGCCAGACACCTCAAAGAACAGGGTCGTTTTCAGCCCCAGCATTTT. Residues: CARHLKEQGRFQPQHF.

V usage is TRBV5-5 and J usage is TRBJ1-1; 11 bases are a match to TRBD1. The germline CDR1 and CDR2 sequences are SGHKS and YYEKEE (reference sequence). CDR3 size: 12 residues. The J segment lost 6 bases and the V segment lost 7 bases, leaving 2 bases of the junction unmatched. The DNA of the CDR3 is TGTGCCAGCGGACAGGGGGCAGCTGAAGCTTTCTTT. Translating gives CASGQGAAEAFF. Combining the CDR3 with reference TRBV5-5 and TRBJ1-1 gives the whole variable domain DAGVTQSPTHLIKTRGQQVTLRCSPISGHKSVSWYQQVLGQGPQFIFQYYEKEERGRGNFPDRFSARQFPNYSSELNVNALLLGDSALYLCASGQGAAEAFFGQGTRLTVV.

J is TRBJ2-1 and V is TRBV19, with D hard to call. Germline V CDR1 and CDR2: LNHDA, SQIVND (reference sequence). There are 15 residues in the CDR3. Trimming pared 5 bases from V and 3 bases from J, leaving 14 bases between. The DNA of the CDR3 is TGTGCCAGTAGTCCCCACAGAAACGACTACAATGAGCAGTTCTTC. This gives the protein CASSPHRNDYNEQFF. Drawing the rest from reference TRBV19 and TRBJ2-1, the complete variable domain is DGGITQSPKYLFRKEGQNVTLSCEQNLNHDAMYWYRQDPGQGLRLIYYSQIVNDFQKGDIAEGYSVSREKKESFPLTVTSAQKNPTAFYLCASSPHRNDYNEQFFGPGTRLTVL.